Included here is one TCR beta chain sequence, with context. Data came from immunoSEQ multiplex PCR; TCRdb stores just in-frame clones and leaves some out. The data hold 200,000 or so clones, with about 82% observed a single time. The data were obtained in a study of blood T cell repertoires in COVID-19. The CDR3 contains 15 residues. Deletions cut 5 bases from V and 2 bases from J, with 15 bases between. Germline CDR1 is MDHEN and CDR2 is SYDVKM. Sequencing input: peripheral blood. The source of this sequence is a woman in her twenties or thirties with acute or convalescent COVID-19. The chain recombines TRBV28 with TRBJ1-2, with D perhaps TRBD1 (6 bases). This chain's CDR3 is CASSLGGVINYGYTF. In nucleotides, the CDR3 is TGTGCCAGCAGTCTAGGGGGGGTTATAAACTATGGCTACACCTTC.